These T cell receptor beta chains were read from a single sample in a study of CD8 T cells in ankylosing spondylitis. TCRdb re-called the 5' RACE reads through MiXCR, storing one row per CDR3 protein. The sample records just under 350,000 distinct CDR3 sequences, about 14% being singletons. The specimen sequenced was blood, either unsorted or a sorted T cell fraction (not recorded which). The receptors come from a male donor with ankylosing spondylitis or in good health (not recorded which). Both conserved end residues are part of each CDR3. A D gene is named only where the DNA matches it firmly. The size of a clone is reported for some rows only, either as once, few or many, or as a class for expanded clones.

J,D,size,V,CDR3
TRBJ2-1,.,many,TRBV12-3/TRBV12-4,CASSLWPGEQFF
TRBJ2-1,.,many,TRBV5-1,CASSSTGTTYNEQFF
TRBJ2-1,.,.,TRBV6-1,CASSGHHEGNEQFF
TRBJ2-1,TRBD2,few,TRBV3-1,CASTQAGGYNEQFF
TRBJ1-3,TRBD1,.,TRBV5-1,CASSSDRGIGNTIYF
TRBJ2-5,TRBD2,few,TRBV7-6,CASSLGTSGGRQETQYF
TRBJ1-6,.,.,TRBV4-1,CASSQDAGGGSRSPLHF
TRBJ2-3,.,.,TRBV5-5,CASLRGGTDTQYF
TRBJ2-1,TRBD2,.,TRBV7-9,CASRPSGAYNEQFF
TRBJ2-1,TRBD2,few,TRBV5-5,CASSFDSGRGYNEQFF
TRBJ2-3,TRBD2,few,TRBV4-1,CASSPGREAWTDTQYF
TRBJ2-3,.,few,TRBV5-1,CASSQMGLGNPDTQYF
TRBJ2-2,.,few,TRBV20-1,CSVPAVNGELFF
TRBJ1-4,.,many,TRBV12-3/TRBV12-4,CASSFGTSNEKLFF
TRBJ2-7,TRBD2,few,TRBV7-9,CASSSPSGGVRTYEQYF
TRBJ1-3,TRBD1,many,TRBV5-1,CASSSTGVRSGNTIYF
TRBJ2-3,TRBD2,many,TRBV12-3/TRBV12-4,CASSPSGGPGDTQYF
TRBJ2-1,.,many,TRBV7-2,CASSLEIRGNNEQFF
TRBJ1-5,.,.,TRBV28,CASSFVQSGVLNQPQHF
TRBJ2-3,.,.,TRBV4-2,CASSQDPGTKTDTQYF
TRBJ1-5,.,many,TRBV27,CASSFKGPYSNQPQHF
TRBJ1-1,.,few,TRBV7-2,CASSKFRGTEAFF
TRBJ2-5,TRBD1,.,TRBV27,CASSLRGQGGQETQYF
TRBJ1-3,TRBD1,few,TRBV7-2,CASSPTGDRRGNTIYF
TRBJ1-1,.,.,TRBV7-9,CASSFIDTEAFF